One and the same sample provided the 17 T cell receptor beta chains below, sequenced in a study of cytomegalovirus exposure and HLA in healthy donors. With 60 Vbeta and 13 Jbeta primers, the PCR was carried out. The assay was immunoSEQ multiplex PCR, and TCRdb's table has in-frame clones only and misses some. The sample records some 130,000 clones, around three quarters being singletons. Sequencing was carried out using PBMCs. All receptors come from a man younger than 35 in good health and CMV-seronegative.

This chain joins TRBV15 and TRBJ1-2; 7 nucleotides agree with TRBD1. The CDR3 totals 15 residues. Per germline, CDR1 LNHNV and CDR2 YYDKDF (reference sequence). V shed 2 bases and J 3 bases; nucleotides not matched to a gene: 6. CDR3 residues: CATSRPGQIYYGYTF. The CDR3 DNA sequence: TGTGCCACCAGCAGACCGGGACAGATCTACTATGGCTACACCTTC.

The CDR3 DNA reads as TGTGCCAGCAGCCCGAACGAGGGACAGCTGAACACTGAAGCTTTCTTT. Its protein is CASSPNEGQLNTEAFF. The V call is TRBV4-2, the J call TRBJ1-1; 7 bases map to TRBD1. Germline V gene lookup returns CDR1 LGHNA and CDR2 YNFKEQ. Trimming removed 4 bases from V and 0 bases from J; junction bases left unmatched: 8. The CDR3 covers 16 residues.

The genes are TRBV4-3 and TRBJ2-2; D is ambiguous. The V gene lost 0 bases and the J gene lost 7 bases, with 15 bases spanning the gap. The CDR3 runs 16 residues. Per germline, CDR1 LGHNA and CDR2 YSLEER. CDR3 in DNA: TGCGCCAGCAGCCAAGAAGTGACAACCTTCGGCGGGGAGCTGTTTTTT. Translated, it gives CASSQEVTTFGGELFF.

The chain carries TRBV6-1 and TRBJ1-2; D is uncertain. Germline assignment: CDR1 MNHNS and CDR2 SASEGT. Trimming removed 2 bases at V and 4 bases at J, with 11 bases between. This CDR3 spans 14 amino acids. This CDR3 is CASSETTRFYGYTF. DNA of the CDR3: TGTGCCAGCAGTGAAACGACAAGATTCTATGGCTACACCTTC.

The gene calls are TRBV6-5 and TRBJ1-5; 8 positions agree with TRBD1. The junction had 3 bases not matched to a gene; V was cut back by 5 bases and J by 0 bases. The CDR3 covers 15 residues. The germline CDR1 and CDR2 sequences are MNHEY and SVGAGI. The CDR3 sequence: CASSTTGDSNQPQHF. CDR3 nucleotides: TGTGCCAGCAGTACGACAGGGGATAGCAATCAGCCCCAGCATTTT.

This chain uses TRBV7-9 with TRBJ2-1; TRBD1 agrees at 7 bases. Germline V gene data show CDR1 as SEHNR and CDR2 as FQNEAQ (reference sequence). V lost 3 bases to trimming and J lost 5 bases; unmatched junction nucleotides: 4. The CDR3 is 14 residues long. CDR3 sequence: CASSFPGQNNEQFF. The DNA for the CDR3 is TGTGCCAGCAGCTTCCCGGGACAGAACAATGAGCAGTTCTTC.

The V gene is TRBV2, the J gene TRBJ2-1; possibly TRBD1 for D (5 bases). CDR3 length: 14 amino acids. Looked up from germline, CDR1 is SNHLY and CDR2 is FYNNEI. V lost 5 bases, J lost 6 bases, and 14 bases lay in between. The CDR3 region is CASSPQGFGNEQFF. The CDR3, as DNA: TGTGCCAGCAGTCCCCAGGGATTTGGCAATGAGCAGTTCTTC.

The V gene is TRBV13, the J gene TRBJ2-3; tentatively, D is TRBD1 (7 bases). Germline CDR1 and CDR2: PRHDT and FYEKMQ (reference sequence). V gave up 5 bases and J gave up 7 bases, with 16 bases separating them. This CDR3 comprises 14 residues. DNA for the CDR3: TGTGCCAGCAGCCAGGGGGGTGGCGGCCATACGCAGTATTTT. Translated, it gives CASSQGGGGHTQYF. Complete variable domain (other parts from reference TRBV13 and TRBJ2-3): AAGVIQSPRHLIKEKRETATLKCYPIPRHDTVYWYQQGPGQDPQFLISFYEKMQSDKGSIPDRFSAQQFSDYHSELNMSSLELGDSALYFCASSQGGGGHTQYFGPGTRLTVL.

The chain carries TRBV7-8 and TRBJ2-1, with 7 positions matching TRBD2. The length of the CDR3 is 15 residues. Germline values: CDR1 SGHVS, CDR2 FQNEAQ. Trimming removed 5 bases from V and 6 bases from J; junction bases left unmatched: 10. CDR3 residues: CASSVFGLDTNEQFF. The CDR3 DNA is TGTGCCAGCAGCGTATTTGGACTAGATACCAATGAGCAGTTCTTC.

The chain combines TRBV27 with TRBJ1-5; TRBD1 agrees at 7 bases. J gave up 0 bases and V 1 base, and 6 bases lay outside the gene matches. The CDR3 length is 17 residues. CDR1 MNHEY and CDR2 SMNVEV come from the germline V gene (reference sequence). The CDR3 DNA reads as TGTGCCAGCAGTTTATATCACAGGGGCGTTAGCAATCAGCCCCAGCATTTT. It is translated as CASSLYHRGVSNQPQHF.

The J gene is TRBJ2-7, the V gene TRBV6-1; D may be TRBD2 (7 bases). This CDR3 is 15 amino acids long. CDR1 and CDR2 from the germline V gene are MNHNS and SASEGT. The V end was cut by 2 bases, the J end by 2 bases, with 13 bases between. CDR3 residues: CASSEQGGAAYEQYF. The CDR3 region has the DNA TGTGCCAGCAGTGAACAAGGGGGGGCGGCCTACGAGCAGTACTTC.

The chain links TRBV6-5 to TRBJ1-6; 9 bases align to TRBD1. Germline CDR1 MNHEY, CDR2 SVGAGI. V shed 6 bases, J shed 10 bases, and the junction held 7 bases outside the gene matches. The CDR3 is made up of 14 amino acids. The CDR3 reads CASRTGTGRSPLHF. The CDR3 nucleotides are TGTGCCAGCAGAACTGGGACAGGGCGGTCACCCCTCCACTTT.

The chain combines TRBV13 with TRBJ2-1, with TRBD2 matching 9 bases. This CDR3 has 16 residues. The J segment lost 2 bases and the V segment lost 5 bases, leaving 7 bases of the junction unmatched. Germline V gene lookup returns CDR1 PRHDT and CDR2 FYEKMQ (reference sequence). This CDR3 is CASSARGGGAYNEQFF. The CDR3 coding sequence is TGTGCCAGCAGCGCACGGGGCGGGGGGGCCTACAATGAGCAGTTCTTC. Full variable domain (outside the CDR3, taken from reference TRBV13 and TRBJ2-1): AAGVIQSPRHLIKEKRETATLKCYPIPRHDTVYWYQQGPGQDPQFLISFYEKMQSDKGSIPDRFSAQQFSDYHSELNMSSLELGDSALYFCASSARGGGAYNEQFFGPGTRLTVL.

The V gene is TRBV30, the J gene TRBJ1-5, with 7 bases matching TRBD1. The CDR3 is made up of 14 amino acids. Germline CDR1 is GTSNPN and CDR2 is SVGIG (reference sequence). The junction had 6 bases not matched to a gene; V was cut back by 0 bases and J by 7 bases. CDR3 nucleotides: TGTGCCTGGAGTGTAGGGGGCGCCGGACAGCCCCAGCATTTT. Translation gives CAWSVGGAGQPQHF.

The CDR3 sequence is CASSSDRRLNTEAFF. CDR3 DNA: TGTGCCAGCAGCTCGGACAGGAGACTGAACACTGAAGCTTTCTTT. This chain joins TRBV7-9 and TRBJ1-1; 7 bases fit TRBD1. V gave up 4 bases and J gave up 0 bases; unmatched junction bases: 5. There are 15 residues in the CDR3. The germline V gene encodes CDR1 SEHNR and CDR2 FQNEAQ (reference sequence).

This chain links TRBV5-4 with TRBJ1-2, with 9 bases that match TRBD1. V shed 6 bases and J 5 bases; nucleotides not matched to a gene: 11. Germline CDR1 and CDR2: SGHNT and YYREEE (reference sequence). This CDR3 has 15 amino acids. The CDR3 region is CASTQGQGHWYGYTF. As DNA, the CDR3 is TGTGCCAGCACCCAGGGACAGGGACATTGGTATGGCTACACCTTC. Based on the CDR3 plus reference TRBV5-4 and TRBJ1-2, the full variable domain is ETGVTQSPTHLIKTRGQQVTLRCSSQSGHNTVSWYQQALGQGPQFIFQYYREEENGRGNFPPRFSGLQFPNYSSELNVNALELDDSALYLCASTQGQGHWYGYTFGSGTRLTVV.

The table lists this clone with a few counts. The chain couples TRBV6-6 to TRBJ2-1; TRBD2 is a possible D gene (5 bases). The CDR3 consists of 13 residues. CDR1 and CDR2 from the germline V gene are MNHNY and SVGAGI (reference sequence). Trimming pared 4 bases from V and 2 bases from J, leaving 6 bases between. CDR3 protein: CASSLTTYNEQFF. CDR3 nucleotides: TGTGCCAGCAGTTTGACTACCTACAATGAGCAGTTCTTC.